This T cell receptor beta chain was obtained from a study of metastatic and nonmetastatic thyroid tumors. In the study overall: Repertoires from malignant and benign thyroid patients were compared across blood and tumor or nodule tissue. Study-wide results and caveats: For both blood and tumor, malignant thyroid tumors reportedly showed significantly higher TCR beta diversity than benign nodules did.

Every patient was untreated before thyroid surgery. This clone has a count of ten or more. Antigen specificity is unknown. Per the original data handling: CDR3 was compared across clinicopathological groups, and the resulting differences were used to build a distant-metastasis classifier for papillary thyroid cancer. TCRdb re-clonotyped the PCR reads via MiXCR. The V and J calls were determined by TCRdb, not by the authors. This table holds fewer than 25,000 clones, approximately 31% found once. The V end was cut by 3 bases, the J end by 4 bases, with 12 bases between. CDR1 and CDR2 from the germline V gene are LNHDA and SQIVND (reference sequence). The CDR3 sequence is 15 residues long.

The rearrangement joins TRBV19 to TRBJ1-4; D unresolved. The receptor was derived from a female donor with papillary thyroid cancer or a benign thyroid nodule (not recorded which). Some clones in this sample may be carry-over from other donors' samples. Material: blood. The CDR3 nucleotides are TGTGCCAGTAGTATTGGTCCCAGCGTTAATGAAAAACTGTTTTTT. This encodes CASSIGPSVNEKLFF.